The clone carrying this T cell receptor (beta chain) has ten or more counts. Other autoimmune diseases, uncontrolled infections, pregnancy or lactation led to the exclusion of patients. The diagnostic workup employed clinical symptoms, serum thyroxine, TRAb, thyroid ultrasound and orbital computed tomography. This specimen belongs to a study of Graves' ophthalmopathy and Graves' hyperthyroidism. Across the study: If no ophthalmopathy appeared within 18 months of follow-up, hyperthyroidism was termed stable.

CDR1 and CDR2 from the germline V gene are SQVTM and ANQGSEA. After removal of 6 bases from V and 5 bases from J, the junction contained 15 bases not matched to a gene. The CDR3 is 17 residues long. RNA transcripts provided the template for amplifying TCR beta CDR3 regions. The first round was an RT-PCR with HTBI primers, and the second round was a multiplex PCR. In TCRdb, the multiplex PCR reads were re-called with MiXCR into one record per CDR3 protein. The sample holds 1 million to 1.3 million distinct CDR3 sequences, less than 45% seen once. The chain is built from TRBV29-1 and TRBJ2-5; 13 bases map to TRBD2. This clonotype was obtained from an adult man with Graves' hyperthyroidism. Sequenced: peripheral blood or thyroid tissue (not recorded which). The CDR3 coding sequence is TGCAGCGTGGGGGGGAAAACTAGCGGGAGGGCCATGGAGACCCAGTACTTC. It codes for CSVGGKTSGRAMETQYF.